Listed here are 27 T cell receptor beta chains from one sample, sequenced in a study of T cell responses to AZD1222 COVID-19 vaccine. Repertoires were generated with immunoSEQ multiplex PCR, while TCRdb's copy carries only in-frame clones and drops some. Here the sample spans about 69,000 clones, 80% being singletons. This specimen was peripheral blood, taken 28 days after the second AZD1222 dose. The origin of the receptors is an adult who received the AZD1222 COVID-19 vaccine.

The CDR3 DNA reads TGCAGCGGACGGACAGACAACACAGATACGCAGTATTTT. Encoded protein: CSGRTDNTDTQYF. This chain connects TRBV29-1 to TRBJ2-3; possible D gene TRBD1, 6 bases. This CDR3 has 13 residues. Germline V gene lookup returns CDR1 SQVTM and CDR2 ANQGSEA. The germline V and J ends were trimmed by 7 bases and 2 bases, with 13 bases remaining between them.

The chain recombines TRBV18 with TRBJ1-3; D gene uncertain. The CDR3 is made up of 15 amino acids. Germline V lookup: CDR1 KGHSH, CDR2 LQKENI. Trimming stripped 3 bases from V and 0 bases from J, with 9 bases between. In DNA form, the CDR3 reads TGTGCCAGCTCACCGTCAGGCTACTCTGGAAACACCATATATTTT. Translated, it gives CASSPSGYSGNTIYF. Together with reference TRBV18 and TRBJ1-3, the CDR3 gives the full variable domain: NAGVMQNPRHLVRRRGQEARLRCSPMKGHSHVYWYRQLPEEGLKFMVYLQKENIIDESGMPKERFSAEFPKEGPSILRIQQVVRGDSAAYFCASSPSGYSGNTIYFGEGSWLTVV.

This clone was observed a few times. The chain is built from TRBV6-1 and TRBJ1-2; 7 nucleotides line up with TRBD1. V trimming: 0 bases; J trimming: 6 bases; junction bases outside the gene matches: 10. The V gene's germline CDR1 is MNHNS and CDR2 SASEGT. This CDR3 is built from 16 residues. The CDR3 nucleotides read TGTGCCAGCAGTGAAGCCGCTGGGGACAGTTCAAATGGCTACACCTTC. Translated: CASSEAAGDSSNGYTF.

The CDR3 region is CASPRGNEQFF. CDR3 coding DNA: TGTGCCAGCCCGAGGGGAAACGAGCAGTTCTTC. J is TRBJ2-1 and V is TRBV6-5; D may correspond to TRBD1 or TRBD2 (5 bases each). V lost 8 bases and J 10 bases, leaving 12 bases between the germline ends. Germline V CDR1 and CDR2: MNHEY, SVGAGI. The CDR3 consists of 11 residues.

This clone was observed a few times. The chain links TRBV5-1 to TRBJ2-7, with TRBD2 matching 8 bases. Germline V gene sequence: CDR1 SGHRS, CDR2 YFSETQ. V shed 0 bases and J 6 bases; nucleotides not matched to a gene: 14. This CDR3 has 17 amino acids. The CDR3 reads CASSLEGGGTHGREQYF. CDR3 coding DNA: TGCGCCAGCAGCTTGGAAGGCGGGGGGACCCACGGCCGCGAGCAGTACTTC.

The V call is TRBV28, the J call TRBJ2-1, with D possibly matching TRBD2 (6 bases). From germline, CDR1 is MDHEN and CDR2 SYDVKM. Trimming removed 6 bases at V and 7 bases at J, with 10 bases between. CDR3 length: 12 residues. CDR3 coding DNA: TGTGCCAGCAGAAGTGGGGGGAATGAGCAGTTCTTC. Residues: CASRSGGNEQFF.

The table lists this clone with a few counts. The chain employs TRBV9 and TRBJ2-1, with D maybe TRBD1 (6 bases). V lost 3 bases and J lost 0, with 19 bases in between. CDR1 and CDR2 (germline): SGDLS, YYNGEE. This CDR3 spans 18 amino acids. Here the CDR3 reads CASSEGLGATFSYNEQFF. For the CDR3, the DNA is TGTGCCAGCAGCGAGGGATTGGGGGCTACGTTCTCCTACAATGAGCAGTTCTTC.

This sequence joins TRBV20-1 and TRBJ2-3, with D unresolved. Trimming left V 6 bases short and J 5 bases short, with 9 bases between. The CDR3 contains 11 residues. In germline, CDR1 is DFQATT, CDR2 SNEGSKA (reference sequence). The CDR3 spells CSALSRDTQYF. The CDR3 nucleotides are TGCAGTGCCTTATCTAGAGATACGCAGTATTTT.

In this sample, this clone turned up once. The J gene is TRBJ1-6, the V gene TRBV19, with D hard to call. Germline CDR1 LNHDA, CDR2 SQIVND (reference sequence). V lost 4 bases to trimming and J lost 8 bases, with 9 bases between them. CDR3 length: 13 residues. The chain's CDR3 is CASSTKGDSPLHF. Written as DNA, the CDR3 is TGTGCCAGTAGTACCAAGGGTGATTCACCCCTCCACTTT.

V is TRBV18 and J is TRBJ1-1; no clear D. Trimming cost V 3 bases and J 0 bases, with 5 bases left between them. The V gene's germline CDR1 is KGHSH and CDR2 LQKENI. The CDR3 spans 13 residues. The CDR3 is CASSPELNTEAFF. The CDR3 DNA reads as TGTGCCAGCTCACCCGAGTTGAACACTGAAGCTTTCTTT.

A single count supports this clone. Written as DNA, the CDR3 is TGTGCCAGCAGCTTACTCTACGAGCAGTACTTC. Its translation is CASSLLYEQYF. The chain links TRBV7-8 to TRBJ2-7; D is undetermined. This CDR3 has 11 amino acids. CDR1 and CDR2 from the germline V gene are SGHVS and FQNEAQ. Trimming took off 2 bases at V and 3 bases at J, with 2 bases between the two ends.

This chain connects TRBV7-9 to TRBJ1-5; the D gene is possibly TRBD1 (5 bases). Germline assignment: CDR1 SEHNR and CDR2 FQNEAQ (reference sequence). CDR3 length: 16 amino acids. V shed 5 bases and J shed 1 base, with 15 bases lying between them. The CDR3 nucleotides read TGTGCCAGCAGCGCTACGGGGCGAGGGAGCAATCAGCCCCAGCATTTT. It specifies CASSATGRGSNQPQHF.

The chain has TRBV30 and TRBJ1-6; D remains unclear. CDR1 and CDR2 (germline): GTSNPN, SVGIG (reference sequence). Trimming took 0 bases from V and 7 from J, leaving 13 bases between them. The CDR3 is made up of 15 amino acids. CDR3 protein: CAWSVLQRSNSPLHF. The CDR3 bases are TGTGCCTGGAGTGTCTTGCAAAGGAGCAATTCACCCCTCCACTTT. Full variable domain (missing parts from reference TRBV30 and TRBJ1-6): SQTIHQWPATLVQPVGSPLSLECTVEGTSNPNLYWYRQAAGRGLQLLFYSVGIGQISSEVPQNLSASRPQDRQFILSSKKLLLSDSGFYLCAWSVLQRSNSPLHFGNGTRLTVT.

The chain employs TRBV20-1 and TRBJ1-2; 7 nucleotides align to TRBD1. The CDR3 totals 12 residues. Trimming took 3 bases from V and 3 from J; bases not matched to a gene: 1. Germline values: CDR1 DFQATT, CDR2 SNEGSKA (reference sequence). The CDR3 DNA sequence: TGCAGTGCTAGTCAGGGGGACTATGGCTACACCTTC. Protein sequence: CSASQGDYGYTF.

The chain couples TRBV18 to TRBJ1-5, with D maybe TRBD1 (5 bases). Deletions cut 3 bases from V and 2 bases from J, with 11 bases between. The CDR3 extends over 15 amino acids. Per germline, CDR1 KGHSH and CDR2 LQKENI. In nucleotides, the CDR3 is TGTGCCAGCTCACCCTCCGGGGACGGCAATCAGCCCCAGCATTTT. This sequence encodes CASSPSGDGNQPQHF.

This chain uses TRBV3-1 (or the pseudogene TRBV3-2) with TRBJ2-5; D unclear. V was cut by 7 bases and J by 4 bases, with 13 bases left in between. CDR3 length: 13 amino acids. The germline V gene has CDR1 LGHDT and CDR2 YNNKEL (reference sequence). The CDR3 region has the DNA TGTGCCAGCAAAACTGGGCCAGTAGAGACCCAGTACTTC. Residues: CASKTGPVETQYF.

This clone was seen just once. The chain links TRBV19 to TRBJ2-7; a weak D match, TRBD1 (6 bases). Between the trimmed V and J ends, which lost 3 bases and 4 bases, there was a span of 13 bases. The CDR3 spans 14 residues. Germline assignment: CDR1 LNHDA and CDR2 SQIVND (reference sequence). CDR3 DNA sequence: TGTGCCAGTAGTATGCCAGGGGACGTTTACGAGCAGTACTTC. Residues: CASSMPGDVYEQYF.

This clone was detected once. CDR3 DNA sequence: TGTGCCAGCAGCCAAGATGAGCAGTTATATTGCTCTGGAAACACCATATATTTT. Residues: CASSQDEQLYCSGNTIYF. The chain is built from TRBV3-1 (or the pseudogene TRBV3-2) and TRBJ1-3; unclear D gene. V lost 0 bases, J lost 0 bases, and 15 bases lay in between. Germline V gene data show CDR1 as LGHDT and CDR2 as YNNKEL (reference sequence). There are 18 residues in the CDR3.

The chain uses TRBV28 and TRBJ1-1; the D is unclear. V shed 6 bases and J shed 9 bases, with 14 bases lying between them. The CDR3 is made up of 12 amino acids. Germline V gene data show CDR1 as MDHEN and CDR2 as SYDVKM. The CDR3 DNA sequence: TGTGCCAGCAGCCAGGACCAGGCTAAAGCTTTCTTT. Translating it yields CASSQDQAKAFF.

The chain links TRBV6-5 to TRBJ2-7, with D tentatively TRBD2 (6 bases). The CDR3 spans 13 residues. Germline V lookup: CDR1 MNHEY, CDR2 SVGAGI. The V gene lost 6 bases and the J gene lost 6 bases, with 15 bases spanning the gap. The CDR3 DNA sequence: TGTGCCAGCAGCTTGGGACTCTCAGGCGAGCAGTACTTC. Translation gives CASSLGLSGEQYF.

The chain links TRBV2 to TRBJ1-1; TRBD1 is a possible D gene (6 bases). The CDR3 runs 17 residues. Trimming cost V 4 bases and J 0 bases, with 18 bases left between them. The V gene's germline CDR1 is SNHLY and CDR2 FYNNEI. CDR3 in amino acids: CASSVRPFGQMNTEAFF. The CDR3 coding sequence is TGTGCCAGCAGTGTCCGACCATTCGGACAGATGAACACTGAAGCTTTCTTT.

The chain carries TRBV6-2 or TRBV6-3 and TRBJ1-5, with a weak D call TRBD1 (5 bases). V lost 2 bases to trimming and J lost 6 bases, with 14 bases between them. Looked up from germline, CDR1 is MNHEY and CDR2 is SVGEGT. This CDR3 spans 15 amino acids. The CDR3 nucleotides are TGTGCCAGCAGTTACCGACCCCAGGGCGGTCAGCCCCAGCATTTT. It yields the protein CASSYRPQGGQPQHF.

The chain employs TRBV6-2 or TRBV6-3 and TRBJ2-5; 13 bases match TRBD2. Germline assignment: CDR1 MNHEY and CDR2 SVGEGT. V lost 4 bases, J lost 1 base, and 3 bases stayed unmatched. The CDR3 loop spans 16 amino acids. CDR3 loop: CASSLTSGGIQETQYF. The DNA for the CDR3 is TGTGCCAGCAGTTTGACTAGCGGGGGGATCCAAGAGACCCAGTACTTC.

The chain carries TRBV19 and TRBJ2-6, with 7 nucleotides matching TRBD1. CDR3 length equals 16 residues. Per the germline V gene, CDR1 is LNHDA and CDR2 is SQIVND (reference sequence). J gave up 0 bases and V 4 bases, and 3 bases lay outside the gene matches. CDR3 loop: CASSKTGVSGANVLTF. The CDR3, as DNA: TGTGCCAGTAGTAAAACAGGGGTCTCTGGGGCCAACGTCCTGACTTTC.

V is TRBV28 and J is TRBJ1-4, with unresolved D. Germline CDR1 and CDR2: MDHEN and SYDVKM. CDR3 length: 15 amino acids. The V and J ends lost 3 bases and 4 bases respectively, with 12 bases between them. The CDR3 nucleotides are TGTGCCAGCAGTTTTCTAGGTCGGCTTAATGAAAAACTGTTTTTT. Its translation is CASSFLGRLNEKLFF.

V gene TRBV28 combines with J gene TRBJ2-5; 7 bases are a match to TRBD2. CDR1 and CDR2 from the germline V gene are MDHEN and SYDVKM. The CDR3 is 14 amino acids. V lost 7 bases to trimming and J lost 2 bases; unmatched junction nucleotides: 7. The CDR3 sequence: CASNGEGGQETQYF. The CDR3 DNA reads TGTGCCAGCAACGGGGAGGGAGGTCAAGAGACCCAGTACTTC.

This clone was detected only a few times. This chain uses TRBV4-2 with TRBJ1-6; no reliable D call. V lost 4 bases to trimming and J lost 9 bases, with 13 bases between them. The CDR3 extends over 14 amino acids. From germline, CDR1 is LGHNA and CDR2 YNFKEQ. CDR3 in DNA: TGTGCCAGCAGCCCTCGTACTCCCGTTTCACCCCTCCACTTT. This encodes CASSPRTPVSPLHF.